This T cell receptor beta chain is drawn from a study of long-term antiretroviral therapy in people with HIV. General study findings and limits: With ART, diversity went up but was still lower than in transplant donor controls. Pre-ART clonal expansion yielded clones that dominated the repertoire at all time points. CDR3 length ranges were narrower in HIV repertoires than in controls. All blood samples came from the years 2004 to 2017, possibly under older ART regimens.

Investigators performed immunoSEQ version v3.0 at survey level. Profiled with immunoSEQ multiplex PCR; TCRdb holds only in-frame clones, not every one. The repertoire has tens of thousands of clones, about 85% of them found once; the top ten carry around 8.2%. Comment on this clone: Antigen: not known.

There are 17 residues in the CDR3. This clonotype originated in a man between 40 and 49 years old with HIV. This specimen was unsorted PBMCs, taken 3 years after starting antiretroviral therapy. This chain joins TRBV21-1 and TRBJ1-2. TRBV21-1 constitutes a pseudogene. The CDR3 here is CASSNGTPSRGNYGYTF. CDR3 DNA: TGTGCCAGCAGCAACGGGACTCCTAGTCGGGGTAACTATGGCTACACCTTC.